The TCR beta chain described here comes from a study of control samples from healthy donors and cancer patients. There are 15 residues in the CDR3. Germline lookup yields CDR1 MNHEY and CDR2 SVGEGT. Trimming cost V 2 bases and J 6 bases; bases outside gene matches: 4. Repertoires were generated with immunoSEQ multiplex PCR, while TCRdb's copy carries only in-frame clones and drops some. Among 150,000 to 200,000 clones listed, around 90% were seen once. The V call is TRBV6-2 or TRBV6-3, the J call TRBJ1-6; 7 bases are shared with TRBD1. Specimen: blood. The clonotype originates from a woman aged 45-59 years in good health. The CDR3 sequence: CASSYVGQRNSPLHF. CDR3 in DNA: TGTGCCAGCAGTTACGTGGGACAGCGTAATTCACCCCTCCACTTT.